This TCR beta chain originates from a study of blood T cells in healthy people across ages (dated by TCRdb to 2014 to 2015). With respect to the entire study: In model experiments, roughly one uniquely barcoded TCR beta cDNA molecule per two T cells was captured by template switching. Two additional independent replicas of 1 million unique cDNA reads from the same blood draw were analyzed for two donors (one aged 18 to 29 and one aged 80 or older). The donors were divided into four age groups: young (average around 17 years), middle-aged (about 41), aged (around 67) and long-lived (82). To avoid experimental bias, donors of different ages were distributed randomly across sequencing lanes. Using deep sequencing normalized with unique cDNA molecular identifiers, the study measured how TCR beta repertoire diversity changes with age.

This clonotype was picked up a small number of times. What this receptor recognizes is not known. Base qualities are not recorded, but no much larger clone differs from it by a single base. The donors were roughly 39 Caucasian individuals from Russia, aged roughly 6 to 100 years, who were systemically healthy. About 9.1 milliliters of peripheral blood were collected from each donor into EDTA-treated Vacutainer tubes. Ficoll-Paque density-gradient centrifugation was used to isolate PBMCs, with at least 6.5 million per sample. Total RNA, at least 6 micrograms per sample, was extracted from PBMCs with Trizol reagent. The percentages of naive CD45RAhigh/CD27high T cells were determined by flow cytometry on a PBMC aliquot from every donor. The receptor library was made with 5' RACE. The instrument was an Illumina HiSeq 2500. A second PCR of about 7 to 12 cycles was run with a J-beta primer mix and a sample-barcoded 5' primer. A template-switch 5' adaptor carrying 12 random nucleotides introduced a unique molecular identifier onto each TCR beta cDNA molecule. Each sample yielded at least 3 million CDR3-containing paired-end reads. The Mint cDNA synthesis kit, primed by a TRBC-specific oligonucleotide, was used to synthesize first-strand cDNA from all RNA. Following uracil-DNA glycosylase treatment, a first 18-cycle PCR with universal primers M1SS and BC2_uni_R was performed on all cDNA. Regarding the original processing steps: For normalization, 1 million high-quality reads were randomly selected from each sample, with every read carrying a distinct molecular identifier. Reads with shared molecular identifiers were discarded instead of being binned into consensus sequences. MiTCR, with a Q25 quality threshold and the strictest error-elimination algorithm, was used for CDR3 identification, clonotype clustering and error correction. A nonparametric unseen species model using Euler transformation provided a lower-bound estimate of total TCR beta diversity. In-frame beta chains were kept once TCRdb had trimmed the public reads at Q25 with fastp and called clones with MiXCR. Rows with a matching CDR3 protein are joined into one entry that keeps the most common DNA and genes. TCRdb's processing, not the study's, gives the V and J calls here. The sample table shows about 640,000 distinct CDR3 sequences, and approximately 40% are seen once. The ten biggest clones cover about 32% of the sample.

General study outcomes and caveats: As age increased, observed TCR beta diversity per million T cells dropped in a roughly linear way, and a significant reduction was already evident by age 40. Compared with the aged group, the long-lived group had more naive CD4+ T cells, fewer expanded clones and increased TCR diversity, suggesting age selection. Total diversity estimates from one million sequenced T cells were considered lower bounds and underestimates. Because donor CMV infection status was unknown, age-related changes in expanded clonotypes were potentially confounded. Observed TCR beta diversity correlated strongly with the percentage of naive T cells measured by flow cytometry. Because profiling used bulk unsorted PBMCs, naive and antigen-experienced compartments could not be compared conclusively.

Measured from the cysteine to the phenylalanine, the CDR3 is 14 residues long. Left in the record is the CDR3 DNA by itself, 42 bases read in frame from the first base. CDR1 and CDR2 were assigned from the germline V gene (reference sequence) as MNHEY and SMNVEV. V is pared back by 1 base and J by 2 bases, with 9 bases lying between the germline termini. This TCR was recovered from an elderly man in good health. This receptor chain uses TRBV27 and TRBJ2-7; TRBD1 might be the D gene, on 5 matching bases. Sequencing was carried out using blood. CDR3 loop: CASSLWGEPYEQYF. The bases read TGTGCCAGCAGTTTATGGGGCGAGCCCTACGAGCAGTACTTC.